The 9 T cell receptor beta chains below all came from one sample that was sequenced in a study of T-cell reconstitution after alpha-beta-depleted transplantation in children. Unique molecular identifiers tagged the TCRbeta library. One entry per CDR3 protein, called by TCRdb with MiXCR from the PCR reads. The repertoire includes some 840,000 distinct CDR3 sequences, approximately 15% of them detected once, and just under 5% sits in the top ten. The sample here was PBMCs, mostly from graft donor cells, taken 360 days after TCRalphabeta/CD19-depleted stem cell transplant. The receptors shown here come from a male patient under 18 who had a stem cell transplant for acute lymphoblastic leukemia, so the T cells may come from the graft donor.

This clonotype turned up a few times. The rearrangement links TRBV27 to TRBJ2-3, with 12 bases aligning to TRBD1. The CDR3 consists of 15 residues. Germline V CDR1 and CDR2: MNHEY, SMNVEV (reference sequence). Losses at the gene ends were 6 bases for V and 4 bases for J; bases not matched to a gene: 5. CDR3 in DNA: TGTGCCAGCAGGACGTGGGACAGGGGGCCAGATACGCAGTATTTT. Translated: CASRTWDRGPDTQYF.

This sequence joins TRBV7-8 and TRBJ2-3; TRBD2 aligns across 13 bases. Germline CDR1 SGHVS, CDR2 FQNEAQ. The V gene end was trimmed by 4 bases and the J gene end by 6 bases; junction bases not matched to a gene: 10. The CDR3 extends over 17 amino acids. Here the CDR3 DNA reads TGTGCCAGCAGCTCCCCGGGACTAGCGGGACCCCAGGATACGCAGTATTTT. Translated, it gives CASSSPGLAGPQDTQYF.

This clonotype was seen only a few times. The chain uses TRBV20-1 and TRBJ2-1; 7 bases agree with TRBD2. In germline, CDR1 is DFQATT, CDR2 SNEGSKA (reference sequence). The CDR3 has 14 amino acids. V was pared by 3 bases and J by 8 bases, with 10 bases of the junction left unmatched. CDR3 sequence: CSASKAGRSDEQFF. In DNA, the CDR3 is TGCAGTGCTAGTAAAGCGGGACGATCGGATGAGCAGTTCTTC.

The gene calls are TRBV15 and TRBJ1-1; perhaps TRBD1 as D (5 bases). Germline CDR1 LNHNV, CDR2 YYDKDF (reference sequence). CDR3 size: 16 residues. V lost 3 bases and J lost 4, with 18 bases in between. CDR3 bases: TGTGCCACCAGCAGCGATGCCCAGGGCCCCCGCACTGAAGCTTTCTTT. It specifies CATSSDAQGPRTEAFF.

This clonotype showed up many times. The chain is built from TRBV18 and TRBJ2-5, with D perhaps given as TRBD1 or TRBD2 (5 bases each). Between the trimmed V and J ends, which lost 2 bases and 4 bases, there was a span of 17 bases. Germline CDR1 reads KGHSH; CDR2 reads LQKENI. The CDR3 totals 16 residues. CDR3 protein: CASSPEWGRARETQYF. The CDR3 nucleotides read TGTGCCAGCTCACCAGAATGGGGGAGAGCCAGAGAGACCCAGTACTTC.

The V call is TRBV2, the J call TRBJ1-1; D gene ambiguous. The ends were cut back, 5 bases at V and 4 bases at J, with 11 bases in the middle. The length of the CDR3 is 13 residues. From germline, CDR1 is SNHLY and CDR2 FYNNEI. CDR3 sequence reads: CASSYQVGTEAFF. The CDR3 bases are TGTGCCAGCAGTTATCAGGTGGGCACTGAAGCTTTCTTT.

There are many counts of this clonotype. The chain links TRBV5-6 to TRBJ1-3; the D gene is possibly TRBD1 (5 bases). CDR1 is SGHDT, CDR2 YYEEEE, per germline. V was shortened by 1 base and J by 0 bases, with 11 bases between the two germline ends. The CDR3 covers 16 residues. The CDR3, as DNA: TGTGCCAGCAGCTTGTTCGGGGGTGGCTCTGGAAACACCATATATTTT. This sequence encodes CASSLFGGGSGNTIYF.

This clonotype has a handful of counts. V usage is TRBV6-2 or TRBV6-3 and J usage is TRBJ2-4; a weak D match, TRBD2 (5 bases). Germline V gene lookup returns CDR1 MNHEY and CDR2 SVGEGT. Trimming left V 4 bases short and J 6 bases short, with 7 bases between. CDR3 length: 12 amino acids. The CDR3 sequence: CASSFAGNIQYF. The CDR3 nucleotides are TGTGCCAGCAGTTTTGCGGGAAACATTCAGTACTTC.

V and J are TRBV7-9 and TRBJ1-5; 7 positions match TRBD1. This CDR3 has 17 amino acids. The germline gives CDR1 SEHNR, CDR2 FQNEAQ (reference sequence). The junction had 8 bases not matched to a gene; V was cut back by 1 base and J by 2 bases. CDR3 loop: CASSLGQGGEGNQPQHF. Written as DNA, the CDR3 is TGTGCCAGCAGCTTAGGGCAGGGGGGAGAGGGCAATCAGCCCCAGCATTTT.